One and the same sample provided the 32 T cell receptor beta chains below, sequenced in a study of Graves' ophthalmopathy and Graves' hyperthyroidism. Amplification of the TCR beta CDR3 regions used RNA transcripts (as template). First-round RT-PCR employed HTBI primers, with a second-round multiplex PCR after it. TCRdb re-analysed the multiplex PCR reads in MiXCR, keeping a single row per CDR3 protein. This table holds roughly 400,000 distinct CDR3 sequences, less than 20% found once. Source material: peripheral blood. These receptors were obtained from a woman under 30 with stable Graves' hyperthyroidism.

In this sample, this clonotype turned up many times. This rearrangement joins TRBV6-1 to TRBJ1-1; D gene uncertain. V was pared by 5 bases and J by 0 bases, with 10 bases between. The germline CDR1 and CDR2 sequences are MNHNS and SASEGT. The CDR3 has 14 residues. CDR3 DNA: TGTGCCAGCAGTCTAAAGGACCTGAACACTGAAGCTTTCTTT. Translating gives CASSLKDLNTEAFF.

The J gene is TRBJ1-1, the V gene TRBV4-3; maybe TRBD1 (6 bases). Germline V gene lookup returns CDR1 LGHNA and CDR2 YSLEER. This CDR3 has 15 residues. V lost 4 bases to trimming and J lost 4 bases, with 16 bases between them. The CDR3 reads CASSPITGNPTEAFF. CDR3 sequence (DNA): TGCGCCAGCAGCCCAATAACAGGGAACCCCACTGAAGCTTTCTTT.

This clonotype turned up a few times. The chain links TRBV11-1 to TRBJ2-7, with D maybe TRBD1 (6 bases). V was trimmed by 1 base and J by 0 bases, leaving 19 bases between them. The CDR3 totals 18 residues. Looked up from germline, CDR1 is SGHAT and CDR2 is FQDESV (reference sequence). CDR3 sequence reads: CASSLDPLGQPYSYEQYF. As DNA, the CDR3 is TGTGCCAGCAGCTTAGATCCCCTCGGACAGCCCTACTCCTACGAGCAGTACTTC.

The gene calls are TRBV29-1 and TRBJ2-7; 7 nucleotides match TRBD1. The CDR3 totals 12 residues. V shed 6 bases and J 6 bases; nucleotides not matched to a gene: 8. The germline gives CDR1 SQVTM, CDR2 ANQGSEA. The CDR3 here is CSVGQPLGEQYF. CDR3 nucleotide sequence: TGCAGCGTGGGACAGCCGTTGGGCGAGCAGTACTTC.

This clonotype was seen repeatedly, ten times or more. The chain uses TRBV4-2 and TRBJ1-1; D is unclear. The V gene's germline CDR1 is LGHNA and CDR2 YNFKEQ. The CDR3 has 16 amino acids. Trimming cost V 2 bases and J 8 bases, with 21 bases left between them. CDR3 residues: CASSQPGGRSTFEAFF. The CDR3, as DNA: TGTGCCAGCAGCCAACCAGGAGGGCGCTCTACCTTCGAAGCTTTCTTT.

This clonotype was found many times. The chain employs TRBV5-1 and TRBJ1-1; 10 nucleotides match TRBD1. Germline V gene lookup returns CDR1 SGHRS and CDR2 YFSETQ. V lost 0 bases and J lost 2; bases outside the gene matches: 7. The CDR3 totals 17 residues. The CDR3 here is CASSLGQGALSNTEAFF. The CDR3 DNA reads as TGCGCCAGCAGCTTGGGACAGGGGGCCTTAAGTAACACTGAAGCTTTCTTT. Using reference TRBV5-1 and TRBJ1-1 for the parts outside the CDR3, the full variable domain is KAGVTQTPRYLIKTRGQQVTLSCSPISGHRSVSWYQQTPGQGLQFLFEYFSETQRNKGNFPGRFSGRQFSNSRSEMNVSTLELGDSALYLCASSLGQGALSNTEAFFGQGTRLTVV.

This clonotype showed up many times. The gene calls are TRBV20-1 and TRBJ1-1; D remains ambiguous. The V gene's germline CDR1 is DFQATT and CDR2 SNEGSKA (reference sequence). The CDR3 is 13 amino acids. The V and J ends lost 2 bases and 0 bases respectively, with 7 bases between them. CDR3 region: CSARKGMNTEAFF. The CDR3 coding sequence is TGCAGTGCTAGAAAGGGCATGAACACTGAAGCTTTCTTT.

This clonotype was detected many times. The chain has TRBV6-1 and TRBJ2-5, with no clear D. The CDR3 has 15 residues. Trimming shortened V by 2 bases and J by 5 bases, and 15 bases separated the two germline ends. Germline CDR1 is MNHNS and CDR2 is SASEGT. CDR3 sequence reads: CASSESPDPAETQYF. In DNA, the CDR3 is TGTGCCAGCAGTGAAAGCCCGGACCCCGCTGAGACCCAGTACTTC.

This clonotype showed up many times. Given a much more abundant clone one base away, this may be a read error. This chain uses TRBV27 with TRBJ2-1, with TRBD2 matching over 9 bases. Germline CDR1 and CDR2: MNHEY and SMNVEV (reference sequence). CDR3 length equals 14 residues. The CDR3 sequence is CASSLGGGAFEKFF. CDR3 DNA: TGTGCCAGCAGTTTAGGCGGGGGGGCCTTTGAGAAGTTCTTC.

This clonotype was counted at least ten times. The genes are TRBV12-3 or TRBV12-4 and TRBJ2-7; tentatively, D is TRBD1 or TRBD2 (6 bases each). V was cut by 5 bases and J by 6 bases, with 14 bases left in between. The CDR3 length is 13 residues. The DNA for the CDR3 is TGTGCCAGCAGTCCACAGGGAGGTCCCGAGCAGTACTTC. Translating it yields CASSPQGGPEQYF.

The sample holds many counts of this clonotype. This chain joins TRBV6-1 and TRBJ1-2; D possibly corresponds to TRBD1 (5 bases). Germline-derived CDR1 and CDR2 are MNHNS and SASEGT. CDR3 length: 13 amino acids. The V end lost 4 bases, the J end lost 4 bases, and 10 bases lay between the germline ends. CDR3 in amino acids: CASSVTALYGYTF. The DNA for the CDR3 is TGTGCCAGCAGTGTGACAGCCCTCTATGGCTACACCTTC.

The chain links TRBV2 to TRBJ1-2; no reliable D call. The V gene's germline CDR1 is SNHLY and CDR2 FYNNEI. V was cut by 6 bases and J by 3 bases, with 8 bases left in between. This CDR3 has 12 residues. In DNA form, the CDR3 reads TGTGCCAGCAGCAAGGGCTACTATGGCTACACCTTC. Amino acids: CASSKGYYGYTF.

This clonotype was detected ten times or more. V is TRBV12-3 or TRBV12-4 and J is TRBJ1-6, with D possibly TRBD1 on 5 matching bases. This CDR3 comprises 15 residues. Trimming stripped 3 bases from V and 4 bases from J, with 10 bases between. CDR3 DNA: TGTGCCAGCAGTTTGACGGGGGGATATAATTCACCCCTCCACTTT. Protein sequence: CASSLTGGYNSPLHF.

This clonotype was seen only a few times. Without the conserved terminal phenylalanine or tryptophan, this CDR3 likely stems from a read error. The V call is TRBV11-2, the J call TRBJ2-2; 8 bases fit TRBD2. Germline V gene sequence: CDR1 SGHAT, CDR2 FQNNGV. The CDR3 runs 15 residues. J lost 5 bases, V lost 5 bases, and 7 bases had no gene match. The CDR3, as DNA: TGTGCCAGCAGCCTCTCGGGGGGGCTGACCGGGGAGCTGTTTTCT. This translates into CASSLSGGLTGELFS.

The chain uses TRBV6-2 or TRBV6-3 and TRBJ2-7, with 7 bases fitting TRBD1. The CDR3 has 11 residues. Germline assignment: CDR1 MNHEY and CDR2 SVGEGT. The J segment lost 6 bases and the V segment lost 7 bases, leaving 3 bases of the junction unmatched. CDR3 protein: CASKTGSEQYF. As DNA, the CDR3 is TGTGCCAGCAAGACAGGGAGCGAGCAGTACTTC.

The rearrangement links TRBV3-1 to TRBJ2-6; perhaps TRBD2 as D (5 bases). The CDR3 runs to 16 residues. Per germline, CDR1 LGHDT and CDR2 YNNKEL (reference sequence). The ends were cut back, 4 bases at V and 4 bases at J, with 14 bases in the middle. The CDR3 spells CASSPWAGVGANVLTF. CDR3 sequence (DNA): TGTGCCAGCAGCCCCTGGGCCGGGGTCGGGGCCAACGTCCTGACTTTC.

This clonotype was recorded many times. As DNA, the CDR3 is TGCAGCGTTGCGAGTGGAGAAGAGACCCAGTACTTC. Translating it yields CSVASGEETQYF. The chain combines TRBV29-1 with TRBJ2-5; no clear D gene. In germline, CDR1 is SQVTM, CDR2 ANQGSEA. The CDR3 has 12 amino acids. Trimming removed 4 bases from V and 3 bases from J, with 9 bases in between.

This clonotype was observed a handful of times. The V call is TRBV12-3 or TRBV12-4, the J call TRBJ2-7; maybe TRBD2 (5 bases). Trimming removed 0 bases at V and 7 bases at J, with 10 bases between. CDR3 length: 13 amino acids. CDR3 amino acids: CASSLARSGEQYF. CDR3 nucleotide sequence: TGTGCCAGCAGTTTAGCGCGGTCGGGGGAGCAGTACTTC.

The sample holds many counts of this clonotype. The V call is TRBV27, the J call TRBJ2-7, with D perhaps matching TRBD1 (5 bases). Germline V lookup: CDR1 MNHEY, CDR2 SMNVEV (reference sequence). CDR3 length: 13 amino acids. V was trimmed by 2 bases and J by 5 bases, leaving 10 bases between them. The CDR3 reads CASSLAGKHEQYF. CDR3 bases: TGTGCCAGCAGTTTAGCAGGGAAACACGAGCAGTACTTC.

This clonotype turned up a few times. V usage is TRBV20-1 and J usage is TRBJ1-5; D remains unclear. V was cut by 0 bases and J by 0 bases, with 9 bases left in between. This CDR3 spans 15 amino acids. In germline, CDR1 is DFQATT, CDR2 SNEGSKA (reference sequence). Here the CDR3 DNA reads TGCAGTGCTAGAGACGGACGGTATAGCAATCAGCCCCAGCATTTT. It is translated as CSARDGRYSNQPQHF.

This clonotype was seen more than once but under ten times. The V gene is TRBV20-1, the J gene TRBJ1-5; D is uncertain. Trimming took off 3 bases at V and 0 bases at J, with 18 bases between the two ends. The germline V gene encodes CDR1 DFQATT and CDR2 SNEGSKA (reference sequence). The CDR3 runs to 17 residues. The CDR3 DNA reads TGCAGTGCTAGGGCAGGACCAAGGACCTATAGCAATCAGCCCCAGCATTTT. Translating it yields CSARAGPRTYSNQPQHF.

This clonotype was counted many times. V usage is TRBV11-2 and J usage is TRBJ1-5; D ambiguous. V lost 5 bases, J lost 6 bases, and 8 bases lay in between. CDR1 is SGHAT and CDR2 is FQNNGV in the germline V gene. This CDR3 is built from 12 residues. The CDR3, as DNA: TGTGCCAGCAGCCAAGCCCTTCAGCCCCAGCATTTT. Translated, it gives CASSQALQPQHF. Using reference TRBV11-2 and TRBJ1-5 for the parts outside the CDR3, the full variable domain is EAGVAQSPRYKIIEKRQSVAFWCNPISGHATLYWYQQILGQGPKLLIQFQNNGVVDDSQLPKDRFSAERLKGVDSTLKIQPAKLEDSAVYLCASSQALQPQHFGDGTRLSIL.

This clonotype was seen ten or more times. Germline is not matched at one junction end, which may reflect a read error. This sequence joins TRBV6-1 and TRBJ2-5; TRBD1 aligns across 7 bases. CDR3 length: 14 amino acids. The germline V gene encodes CDR1 MNHNS and CDR2 SASEGT. The CDR3 region has the DNA TGTGCCAGCAGAGAAGACAGGGCCCAAGAGACCCAGTACTTC. Translating it yields CASREDRAQETQYF.

In its sample, this clonotype was seen many times. The chain joins TRBV20-1 to TRBJ2-7; tentative D call: TRBD1 (6 bases). V lost 5 bases and J lost 3, with 11 bases in between. This CDR3 is built from 12 residues. CDR1 DFQATT and CDR2 SNEGSKA come from the germline V gene (reference sequence). CDR3 in DNA: TGCAGTGCTGGGGGACACCTCTACGAGCAGTACTTC. The encoded protein is CSAGGHLYEQYF.

This clonotype has at least ten counts. The chain recombines TRBV12-5 with TRBJ2-2; the D gene is possibly TRBD1 (6 bases). V lost 3 bases and J lost 1, with 6 bases in between. Per germline, CDR1 LGHNT and CDR2 FRNRAP. The CDR3 is made up of 14 amino acids. This chain's CDR3 is CASGLQGNTGELFF. The CDR3, as DNA: TGTGCTAGTGGTTTACAGGGGAACACCGGGGAGCTGTTTTTT. The full variable domain, completed using reference TRBV12-5 and TRBJ2-2, is DARVTQTPRHKVTEMGQEVTMRCQPILGHNTVFWYRQTMMQGLELLAYFRNRAPLDDSGMPKDRFSAEMPDATLATLKIQPSEPRDSAVYFCASGLQGNTGELFFGEGSRLTVL.

This clonotype was observed many times. The chain carries TRBV20-1 and TRBJ2-7; 13 bases line up with TRBD2. Germline CDR1 DFQATT, CDR2 SNEGSKA (reference sequence). With V trimmed by 0 bases and J by 2 bases, 10 bases remained unmatched. This CDR3 is built from 18 residues. The CDR3 loop is CSARDAGTSGASTYEQYF. The CDR3 bases are TGCAGTGCTAGAGATGCCGGGACTAGCGGGGCCTCCACCTACGAGCAGTACTTC.

This clonotype occurred many times. CDR3 DNA: TGTGCTAGTGGTTTGTCCAACTCGGAGCCCCAGCATTTT. Residues: CASGLSNSEPQHF. The chain is built from TRBV12-5 and TRBJ1-5, with D unclear. V lost 2 bases and J 8 bases, leaving 10 bases between the germline ends. The CDR3 has 13 residues. Germline CDR1 reads LGHNT; CDR2 reads FRNRAP. Drawing the rest from reference TRBV12-5 and TRBJ1-5, the complete variable domain is DARVTQTPRHKVTEMGQEVTMRCQPILGHNTVFWYRQTMMQGLELLAYFRNRAPLDDSGMPKDRFSAEMPDATLATLKIQPSEPRDSAVYFCASGLSNSEPQHFGDGTRLSIL.

This clonotype turned up a few times. The V and J genes are TRBV11-3 and TRBJ2-7, with 11 bases identical to TRBD1. This CDR3 spans 15 amino acids. V shed 5 bases and J 3 bases; nucleotides not matched to a gene: 6. Germline CDR1 and CDR2: SGHNT and YENEEA. In nucleotides, the CDR3 is TGTGCCAGCAGCACCCACGGGACAGGGGGCTACGAGCAGTACTTC. Amino acids: CASSTHGTGGYEQYF.

At least ten counts were recorded for this clonotype. The gene calls are TRBV20-1 and TRBJ1-1; the D is unclear. The CDR3 runs to 12 residues. V lost 1 base, J lost 11 bases, and 14 bases lay in between. The germline CDR1 and CDR2 sequences are DFQATT and SNEGSKA (reference sequence). CDR3 sequence (DNA): TGCAGTGCTAGAGGGAAGAACACTTGGGCTTTCTTT. The encoded protein is CSARGKNTWAFF.

The table lists this clonotype with a few counts. The chain combines TRBV4-1 with TRBJ2-3; 8 nucleotides agree with TRBD2. The J segment lost 3 bases and the V segment lost 5 bases, leaving 7 bases of the junction unmatched. The CDR3 length is 15 residues. CDR1 and CDR2 (germline): MGHRA, YSYEKL. The CDR3 reads CASSSPGLETDTQYF. CDR3 DNA: TGCGCCAGCAGCTCTCCGGGACTAGAGACAGATACGCAGTATTTT.

The V gene is TRBV5-1, the J gene TRBJ2-2; no definite D call. Trimming stripped 2 bases from V and 4 bases from J, with 6 bases between. Germline V gives CDR1 SGHRS, CDR2 YFSETQ. The CDR3 sequence is 13 residues long. CDR3 sequence reads: CASSFLSTGELFF. The CDR3 coding sequence is TGCGCCAGCAGCTTCCTTAGCACCGGGGAGCTGTTTTTT.

The chain employs TRBV7-9 and TRBJ1-6, with 8 bases lining up with TRBD1. After removal of 4 bases from V and 11 bases from J, the junction contained 1 base not matched to a gene. Germline V gene sequence: CDR1 SEHNR, CDR2 FQNEAQ (reference sequence). The CDR3 covers 12 residues. The CDR3 nucleotides read TGTGCCAGCAGCTCACAGGGGGCACCCCTCCACTTT. Its translation is CASSSQGAPLHF. The whole variable domain, remainder taken from reference TRBV7-9 and TRBJ1-6, is DTGVSQNPRHKITKRGQNVTFRCDPISEHNRLYWYRQTLGQGPEFLTYFQNEAQLEKSRLLSDRFSAERPKGSFSTLEIQRTEQGDSAMYLCASSSQGAPLHFGNGTRLTVT.